The T cell receptor beta chain under discussion was sequenced for a study of cytomegalovirus exposure and HLA in healthy donors. Study-wide context: A prior study identified approximately 120 million unique TCR beta sequences from 180 million or so T cells.

Study-wide results and limits: A later analysis by the authors found several of the most significant clusters apparently linked to common viral pathogens. In a later analysis, a missense DCLRE1C variant was linked to TCR beta V- and J-gene trimming.

The primer mix had 60 Vbeta and 13 Jbeta primers. Under the authors' procedure: A follow-up analysis tallied around 76 million unique TCR beta chains, roughly 9.9 million shared. Sequenced by immunoSEQ multiplex PCR; TCRdb stores in-frame clones only, minus some. The V and J calls and clone size come from that table; D and trimming were worked out from the DNA. The sample has some 100,000 clones, 74% seen once. The CDR3 is 13 amino acids. The germline V gene has CDR1 SGHDN and CDR2 FVKESK. V shed 3 bases and J shed 5 bases, with 9 bases lying between them. A remark on this clone: Antigen unknown.

The clonotype comes from a human donor in good health. Sample: PBMCs. The chain recombines TRBV14 with TRBJ2-3; D might be TRBD2 (5 bases). This CDR3 reads CASSQNEGDTQYF. The CDR3 DNA reads TGTGCCAGCAGCCAGAACGAGGGAGATACGCAGTATTTT.